These 27 T cell receptor beta chains share one sample of origin, sequenced in a study of Graves' ophthalmopathy and Graves' hyperthyroidism (dated by TCRdb to the late 2010s). The sequencing machine was an Illumina HiSeq 2000. For repertoire sequencing, TCR beta CDR3 regions were amplified from RNA transcripts. A first-round RT-PCR used HTBI primers with the Qiagen OneStep RT-PCR kit, followed by a second-round multiplex PCR, size selection and purification. TCRdb reprocessing: public reads trimmed at Q25 with fastp, clones called with MiXCR, in-frame beta chains kept. Rows merge per CDR3 protein into single entries with the most common DNA and genes. The sample profile shows 35,000 to 45,000 distinct CDR3 sequences; roughly 52% of them were found once. Approximately 27% of the sample belongs to the ten largest clones. The sequenced sample was peripheral blood. These receptors were taken from an adult woman with stable Graves' hyperthyroidism.

This clonotype was recorded many times. The chain joins TRBV29-1 to TRBJ1-1; unclear D gene. The CDR3 has 13 residues. Germline lookup yields CDR1 SQVTM and CDR2 ANQGSEA. The V gene lost 7 bases and the J gene lost 3 bases, with 15 bases spanning the gap. CDR3 residues: CSGGRPAYTEAFF. CDR3 in DNA: TGCAGCGGAGGCAGGCCCGCCTACACTGAAGCTTTCTTT.

The J gene is TRBJ2-2, the V gene TRBV2, with TRBD1 matching 7 bases. Looked up from germline, CDR1 is SNHLY and CDR2 is FYNNEI. The J segment lost 6 bases and the V segment lost 10 bases, leaving 2 bases of the junction unmatched. The CDR3 has 11 residues. Here the CDR3 reads CAIQGAGELFF. CDR3 nucleotides: TGTGCCATCCAGGGGGCCGGGGAGCTGTTTTTT.

This clonotype was counted at least ten times. The chain is built from TRBV29-1 and TRBJ2-7; D remains unclear. The V end lost 4 bases, the J end lost 0 bases, and 7 bases lay between the germline ends. The length of the CDR3 is 12 residues. Germline CDR1 and CDR2: SQVTM and ANQGSEA. CDR3 amino acids: CSVAQSSYEQYF. The CDR3 DNA reads TGCAGCGTTGCCCAGAGCTCCTACGAGCAGTACTTC.

This clonotype appeared once. One end of the junction fails to match germline, which may point to a read error. The chain links TRBV7-4 to TRBJ2-5, with 10 bases that match TRBD2. Germline CDR1 is SGHVT and CDR2 is SQSDAQ. This CDR3 has 15 amino acids. The CDR3 nucleotides are TGTGTCAGCAGCCGCGGACTAGCGGTACAAGAGACCCAGTACTTC. Translation: CVSSRGLAVQETQYF. Looking up the rest from reference TRBV7-4 and TRBJ2-5 gives the full variable domain: GAGVSQSPRYKVAKRGRDVALRCDSISGHVTLYWYRQTLGQGSEVLTYSQSDAQRDKSGRPSGRFSAERPERSVSTLKIQRTEQGDSAVYLCVSSRGLAVQETQYFGPGTRLLVL.

This clonotype has a count of ten or more. This chain joins TRBV12-3 or TRBV12-4 and TRBJ2-7; D unclear. This CDR3 has 12 amino acids. Trimming pared 2 bases from V and 7 bases from J, leaving 9 bases between. The CDR3 bases are TGTGCCAGCAGTTTAATTAGGCGGGAGCAGTACTTC. The encoded protein is CASSLIRREQYF.

The chain joins TRBV20-1 to TRBJ2-5; TRBD2 aligns across 14 bases. The CDR3 sequence is 16 residues long. The trim removed 6 bases at V and 6 bases at J, leaving 12 bases unmatched. The germline CDR1 and CDR2 sequences are DFQATT and SNEGSKA (reference sequence). The CDR3: CSARMTSGRAGQTQYF. The CDR3 DNA is TGCAGTGCCAGGATGACTAGCGGGAGGGCCGGGCAGACCCAGTACTTC.

In this sample, this clonotype turned up many times. The chain couples TRBV15 to TRBJ1-4; D might be TRBD1 (6 bases). Germline CDR1 reads LNHNV; CDR2 reads YYDKDF (reference sequence). Between the trimmed V and J ends, which lost 2 bases and 4 bases, there was a span of 11 bases. The CDR3 totals 15 residues. Here the CDR3 reads CATSRNRVGNEKLFF. The CDR3 region has the DNA TGTGCCACCAGCAGAAACAGGGTTGGTAATGAAAAACTGTTTTTT.

V and J are TRBV7-2 and TRBJ2-7; 9 positions match TRBD2. V lost 3 bases and J lost 6; bases outside the gene matches: 9. CDR1 and CDR2 from the germline V gene are SGHTA and FQGNSA. The CDR3 consists of 15 residues. CDR3 region: CASSLRGGEGPEQYF. The CDR3 DNA sequence: TGTGCCAGCAGCTTGCGGGGGGGGGAGGGGCCCGAGCAGTACTTC.

Ten or more counts support this clonotype. The rearrangement joins TRBV11-2 to TRBJ2-7; 8 bases map to TRBD1. The CDR3 is made up of 18 amino acids. After removal of 3 bases from V and 3 bases from J, the junction contained 16 bases not matched to a gene. From germline, CDR1 is SGHAT and CDR2 FQNNGV. In DNA, the CDR3 is TGTGCCAGCAGCTTGGGACCGGGACAGGTCCTTCTCAACTACGAGCAGTACTTC. The encoded protein is CASSLGPGQVLLNYEQYF.

Comment on this clonotype: At one end the junction does not follow the germline gene, possibly because of a read error. The chain links TRBV13 to TRBJ1-5; TRBD1 aligns across 8 bases. Germline V gene data show CDR1 as PRHDT and CDR2 as FYEKMQ (reference sequence). The CDR3 length is 16 residues. In DNA form, the CDR3 reads TGCGCCAGCAGCGAGGGACAGGAGTATAGCAATCAGCCCCAGCATTTT. It is translated as CASSEGQEYSNQPQHF.

This clonotype was picked up many times. The chain joins TRBV6-6 to TRBJ2-7; weak D call: TRBD1 (5 bases). Trimming removed 2 bases from V and 2 bases from J, with 7 bases in between. The CDR3 extends over 13 amino acids. Germline lookup yields CDR1 MNHNY and CDR2 SVGAGI (reference sequence). CDR3 loop: CASSYQGTYEQYF. CDR3 in DNA: TGTGCCAGCAGTTACCAGGGAACCTACGAGCAGTACTTC.

By sample fraction, this clonotype is medium-sized (0.01 to 0.1%). The rearrangement links TRBV10-1 to TRBJ2-2; the D is unclear. Trimming removed 4 bases at V and 8 bases at J, with 8 bases between. CDR1 and CDR2 (germline): WNHNN, SYGVQD (reference sequence). The CDR3 length is 12 residues. The CDR3 is CASSGGTGELFF. For the CDR3, the DNA is TGCGCCAGCAGTGGCGGTACGGGGGAGCTGTTTTTT.

This clonotype was detected a few times. This chain joins TRBV2 and TRBJ1-1; perhaps TRBD1 as D (6 bases). The CDR3 spans 9 residues. Germline CDR1 reads SNHLY; CDR2 reads FYNNEI. V was pared by 11 bases and J by 10 bases, with 11 bases between. This CDR3 reads CAGGGVAFF. CDR3 nucleotide sequence: TGTGCCGGGGGCGGGGTAGCTTTCTTT.

V and J are TRBV19 and TRBJ1-2; perhaps TRBD1 as D (5 bases). This CDR3 has 10 amino acids. Trimming removed 7 bases from V and 10 bases from J, with 10 bases in between. Germline V gene sequence: CDR1 LNHDA, CDR2 SQIVND (reference sequence). Here the CDR3 DNA reads TGTGCCAGTAAGAGGGACGACTACACCTTC. Translation gives CASKRDDYTF.

This clonotype came up a few times. This chain links TRBV9 with TRBJ1-4; TRBD1 matches at 12 bases. Germline CDR1 reads SGDLS; CDR2 reads YYNGEE. The CDR3 runs 14 residues. J lost 8 bases, V lost 2 bases, and 1 base had no gene match. CDR3 sequence (DNA): TGTGCCAGCAGCGTGGGGACAGGGGGCGAAAAACTGTTTTTT. Residues: CASSVGTGGEKLFF.

The CDR3: CASSLAQGLNQPQHF. The CDR3, as DNA: TGTGCCAGCAGCTTAGCACAGGGCCTCAATCAGCCCCAGCATTTT. The chain recombines TRBV7-2 with TRBJ1-5; possibly TRBD1 for D (6 bases). V lost 0 bases and J 3 bases, leaving 9 bases between the germline ends. The CDR3 is made up of 15 amino acids. Germline V CDR1 and CDR2: SGHTA, FQGNSA.

This clonotype was recorded at least ten times. V is TRBV11-2 and J is TRBJ1-2; no clear D. CDR1 is SGHAT and CDR2 is FQNNGV in the germline V gene. The CDR3 sequence is 13 residues long. V was clipped by 1 base and J by 0 bases, with 3 bases between them. The CDR3 nucleotides read TGTGCCAGCAGCTTAGTCGCTAACTATGGCTACACCTTC. The encoded protein is CASSLVANYGYTF.

V is TRBV7-6 and J is TRBJ1-1; no reliable D call. CDR3 length equals 12 residues. V lost 1 base and J lost 8, with 8 bases in between. Germline-derived CDR1 and CDR2 are SGHVS and FNYEAQ. The CDR3 DNA is TGTGCCAGCAGCTTAGGCGGGCTCGAAGCTTTCTTT. Its protein is CASSLGGLEAFF.

This clonotype was recorded many times. The chain joins TRBV9 to TRBJ2-5; 10 bases are a match to TRBD1. V was pared by 3 bases and J by 5 bases, with 7 bases of the junction left unmatched. Per germline, CDR1 SGDLS and CDR2 YYNGEE. This CDR3 contains 15 residues. The CDR3 nucleotides are TGTGCCAGCAGCGCAGGGACAGGGGATACTGAGACCCAGTACTTC. This encodes CASSAGTGDTETQYF.

The sample holds one count of this clonotype. The V and J genes are TRBV7-6 and TRBJ1-1, with 10 bases lining up with TRBD1. Trimming removed 5 bases from V and 3 bases from J; junction bases left unmatched: 9. Germline V gene sequence: CDR1 SGHVS, CDR2 FNYEAQ. This CDR3 region has 16 residues. The DNA of the CDR3 is TGTGCCAGCAGCCGACAGGGGGCGGGTGAGGACACTGAAGCTTTCTTT. Amino acid sequence: CASSRQGAGEDTEAFF.

This clonotype was seen repeatedly, ten times or more. V gene TRBV13 combines with J gene TRBJ1-1; a possible D gene is TRBD1 (6 bases). There are 15 residues in the CDR3. With 6 bases removed from V and 6 bases from J, the gap between germline ends came to 20 bases. The germline gives CDR1 PRHDT, CDR2 FYEKMQ (reference sequence). The CDR3 DNA follows: TGTGCCAGCAGGTCCCTGGGGGGGGCTGGTCCTGAAGCTTTCTTT. Its protein product is CASRSLGGAGPEAFF.

By its share, this clonotype is medium-sized. V and J are TRBV9 and TRBJ1-2; weak D call: TRBD1 (6 bases). Deletions cut 4 bases from V and 4 bases from J, with 17 bases between. CDR1 SGDLS and CDR2 YYNGEE come from the germline V gene. The CDR3 is made up of 15 amino acids. This chain's CDR3 is CASSLGGGPGYGYTF. The CDR3 nucleotides read TGTGCCAGCAGCCTTGGAGGGGGTCCAGGCTATGGCTACACCTTC. Full variable domain (outside the CDR3, taken from reference TRBV9 and TRBJ1-2): DSGVTQTPKHLITATGQRVTLRCSPRSGDLSVYWYQQSLDQGLQFLIQYYNGEERAKGNILERFSAQQFPDLHSELNLSSLELGDSALYFCASSLGGGPGYGYTFGSGTRLTVV.

To note about this clonotype: A much larger clone differs from this one at a single base, so this may be a read error. This sequence joins TRBV27 and TRBJ1-1, with TRBD1 matching 9 bases. The CDR3 length is 17 residues. Per germline, CDR1 MNHEY and CDR2 SMNVEV (reference sequence). With V trimmed by 2 bases and J by 8 bases, 15 bases remained unmatched. In DNA, the CDR3 is TGTGCCAGCAGTTTACTCAAGCTCAGGGACAGGGTATTGGAAGCTTTCTTT. As protein: CASSLLKLRDRVLEAFF.

This clonotype was counted many times. The chain uses TRBV20-1 and TRBJ2-7; TRBD1 aligns across 9 bases. Germline V gene data show CDR1 as DFQATT and CDR2 as SNEGSKA (reference sequence). The CDR3 covers 14 residues. J lost 3 bases, V lost 2 bases, and 5 bases had no gene match. The CDR3 DNA reads as TGCAGTGCTAGATATCCGGGACAGGGCTACGAGCAGTACTTC. Protein sequence: CSARYPGQGYEQYF.

Concerning this clonotype itself: A junction boundary mismatches the germline segment, possibly from a read error. V is TRBV5-1 and J is TRBJ2-3, with D possibly being TRBD2 (6 bases). Germline values: CDR1 SGHRS, CDR2 YFSETQ. The CDR3 sequence is 17 residues long. CDR3 in DNA: TGCGCCAGCAGCTTGGCGGAGCTAGCGATAGCCACAGATACACAGAATTTT. It codes for CASSLAELAIATDTQNF.

As concerns this clonotype: It is unclear where the CDR3 begins or ends on the DNA, so no DNA is shown, and the CDR3 is as TCRdb lists it. V and J are TRBV29-1 and TRBJ2-5; the table's D call, TRBD2, was not checked against the DNA. The CDR3 comprises 20 residues, both ends counted. Germline V lookup: CDR1 SQVTM, CDR2 ANQGSEA. The CDR3 loop is CSVEGPRNYGYTFGPETQYF.

This clonotype was found many times. The gene calls are TRBV18 and TRBJ1-2; 8 bases line up with TRBD1. This CDR3 contains 15 residues. V was clipped by 6 bases and J by 2 bases; unmatched bases: 8. Germline V gives CDR1 KGHSH, CDR2 LQKENI. CDR3 nucleotides: TGTGCCAGCTCCCCTTGGACAGGGATAAACTATGGCTACACCTTC. Residues: CASSPWTGINYGYTF.